Reported below is one TCR beta chain. Its antigen is currently unknown. This sample stems from a study of T cell responses to AZD1222 COVID-19 vaccine. General study points: The study identified only a handful of AZD1222 recipients as seropositive at baseline. Spike-specific TCR breadth rose after two AZD1222 doses, and depth rose as well.

Clones were sequenced by immunoSEQ multiplex PCR, and TCRdb holds only the in-frame ones, with some missing. The sample contains around 150,000 clones, 80% to 95% of which appear only once. This clonotype originated in an adult in good health. The sample here was peripheral blood, taken on day 0 of AZD1222 vaccination.

CDR3 protein: CASKGQGPYEQYF. The DNA for the CDR3 is TGTGCCAGCAAGGGACAGGGTCCCTACGAGCAGTACTTC. V gene TRBV28 combines with J gene TRBJ2-7, with TRBD1 matching over 9 bases. Germline loops: CDR1 MDHEN, CDR2 SYDVKM. Trimming cost V 7 bases and J 2 bases; bases outside gene matches: 3. The CDR3 runs 13 residues.